This T cell receptor beta chain derives from a study of long-term antiretroviral therapy in people with HIV (dated by TCRdb to 2022 to 2024). With regard to the full study: The earliest samples were collected approximately a decade before the 2015 WHO recommendation for immediate ART, a period when ART was typically delayed until CD4 counts fell. A retrospective serial study tested whether ART initiation and durable HIV suppression were associated with changes in peripheral blood TRB repertoire composition and diversity. A total of 192 cryopreserved PBMC samples were contributed to the cohort by 30 adults with confirmed HIV infection, with samples collected serially over a mean of approximately six years (range 1-12). Eleven of the 30 participants with HIV were female. Test extractions of a monoclonal T-cell line alongside 33 polyclonal samples showed no cross-contamination during QIAcube processing. Summary of the overall study and its limitations: Compared with controls, HIV repertoires had narrower CDR3 length ranges, and the network structure pointed to an antigen-experienced repertoire that shifted only slightly toward naive after ART. Limited PBMC availability meant only the TCR beta chain was sequenced, without alpha chain pairing. ART initiation was associated with a significant increase in TRB diversity, but diversity stayed significantly below transplant donor controls even after long-term ART. Inferences about post-ART repertoire changes were limited because no data were available on ART adherence, viral resistance or therapy changes. Expanded TRB clones identified before ART initiation dominated the repertoire at all time points, although this dominance fluctuated and declined in many PLHIV after ART. Unsorted PBMC were profiled instead of sorted CD4+ and CD8+ T cells because pre-ART samples had limited cell numbers. The samples were dated from about 2003 to 2018, and the ART regimens that were used may be less effective than current ART regimens.

The immunoSEQ hsTCRB v3.0 assay was used at survey level resolution to sequence the TRB variable region. The target sequencing depth for TRB was about 40,000-50,000 T-cell genomes per sample. Pooled TRB libraries were sequenced on an Illumina MiSeq with a v3 150-cycle kit. The study's own analysis went as follows. Repertoire analysis was run in R within a reproducible Nextflow workflow that covered QC, data transformation and analysis. LymphoSeq2, an R package for AIRR-Seq data exploration, was used to implement custom analyses. After excluding a handful of samples that yielded fewer than 5000 total TRB sequences, 150 to 200 HIV repertoires remained for analysis. Among the 188 retained HIV repertoires, some 60 were collected before ART initiation and 120 to 140 were collected after ART initiation. Each repertoire was downsampled to 5000 TRB nucleotide sequences, and summary statistics were averaged across 100 downsampling iterations. The analysis kept only TRB sequences whose CDR3 regions were at least seven amino acids long. Two measures captured diversity: a Shannon entropy-derived clonality score and the Gini coefficient. Repertoire networks linked the top 5000 CDR3 amino acid sequences whenever two sequences differed by an edit distance of one. GLIPH2 predicted antigen specificity groups and MHC restriction for TRB CDR3 amino acid sequences. Known CMV, EBV, HIV or tissue antigen associations were flagged by matching CDR3 amino acid sequences against VDJdb and McPAS-TCR. Pre-ART, post-ART and control groups were compared with Wilcoxon signed-rank tests and Holm-Bonferroni correction. TCRdb re-hosts the immuneACCESS table, in-frame sequences only. Its copies lack some clones; in the studies checked, an unresolved V gene accounts for under half of them, and the cause for the rest is not known. Clone size and V and J calls were adopted from that table, with D and trimming inferred from the DNA. The sample records about 22,000 clones, roughly 88% of which are singletons. Together, the top ten hold 6.4% of the sample.

Participants were included only if at least one PBMC sample before ART initiation and at least two post-ART samples were available. Every participant with HIV received treatment in the United States of America. Before DNA extraction, cryopreserved samples containing 1-10 million PBMC were thawed and washed. At the time of the earliest PBMC sample for each participant with HIV, ages ranged from roughly 23 to 55 years. PBMC samples from each participant spanned 1-4 timepoints before ART initiation and 2-8 timepoints after ART initiation, with a median of 7 samples. Serial HIV viral load, CD4+ T-cell count, ART history and demographic data were obtained for every participant. A Qiagen kit on a QIAcube was used to extract genomic DNA from unsorted PBMC, with samples processed in batches of 12. As encoded in the germline V gene (reference sequence), CDR1 is MNHEY while CDR2 is SMNVEV. V sheds 3 bases and J sheds 1 base, leaving 6 bases between their ends. Spanning cysteine to phenylalanine, the CDR3 consists of 13 amino acids. The kept DNA is CDR3 alone, 39 bases in frame from the first base.

In the case of this clone: What this receptor recognizes is not known. Base qualities are not at hand, and no much larger clone is one base apart.

The sample in question was unsorted PBMCs, obtained 0.6 years after starting antiretroviral therapy. The rearrangement combines TRBV27 with TRBJ1-2; TRBD1 is a possible D gene, resting on 6 matching bases. The sequence derives from a man aged 55 to 70 with HIV. The DNA sequence is as follows: TGTGCCAGCAGTTTGGACAGTAACTATGGCTACACCTTC. The encoded protein is CASSLDSNYGYTF.